Following are 18 T cell receptor beta chains from one sample sequenced in a study of T cells after yellow fever vaccination. TCRdb analysed the 5' RACE reads with MiXCR anew, one entry per CDR3 protein. The sample includes roughly 120,000 distinct CDR3 sequences, 6.5% to 9% of them seen just once. The sample consisted of CD8+ T cells sorted from PBMCs, taken 45 days after the yellow fever booster vaccination. These receptors originate from a man between 25 and 39 years old who received the YFV17D yellow fever vaccine.

This clonotype was found a few times. This chain links TRBV27 with TRBJ2-7, with D possibly being TRBD2 (5 bases). Trimming removed 2 bases from V and 7 bases from J, with 12 bases in between. The CDR3 spans 13 residues. Germline CDR1 is MNHEY and CDR2 is SMNVEV (reference sequence). The CDR3 reads CASSLGRAGEQYF. Written as DNA, the CDR3 is TGTGCCAGCAGTTTAGGGCGGGCTGGGGAGCAGTACTTC.

There are many counts of this clonotype. The V and J genes are TRBV30 and TRBJ2-1, with TRBD2 matching over 14 bases. The CDR3 is 16 amino acids. CDR1 GTSNPN and CDR2 SVGIG come from the germline V gene (reference sequence). Trimming removed 3 bases from V and 9 bases from J; junction bases left unmatched: 10. The CDR3 here is CAWSLGTSGSWGEQFF. The CDR3 region has the DNA TGTGCCTGGAGCTTGGGGACTAGCGGGAGTTGGGGTGAGCAGTTCTTC. The whole variable domain, filled in from reference TRBV30 and TRBJ2-1, reads SQTIHQWPATLVQPVGSPLSLECTVEGTSNPNLYWYRQAAGRGLQLLFYSVGIGQISSEVPQNLSASRPQDRQFILSSKKLLLSDSGFYLCAWSLGTSGSWGEQFFGPGTRLTVL.

This chain connects TRBV12-3 or TRBV12-4 to TRBJ1-5; no definite D call. V was cut by 5 bases and J by 11 bases, with 10 bases left in between. The CDR3 runs 11 residues. The CDR3 DNA reads TGTGCCAGCAGTCTGACCCGGACCCAGCATTTT. It specifies CASSLTRTQHF.

About this clonotype itself: Possible read error: a much larger clone is one base away. V and J are TRBV7-9 and TRBJ2-7, with D possibly TRBD1 on 5 matching bases. CDR1 and CDR2 from the germline V gene are SEHNR and FQNEAQ (reference sequence). The CDR3 length is 14 residues. The CDR3 DNA sequence: TGTGCCAGCAGCTTAGAGGTCGCAGGGAACGAGGAGTACTTC. Amino acid sequence: CASSLEVAGNEEYF.

This clonotype has a count of ten or more. This chain connects TRBV12-3 or TRBV12-4 to TRBJ2-1; TRBD2 matches 13 bases. V was clipped by 8 bases and J by 12 bases; unmatched bases: 10. The CDR3 is 14 residues long. CDR3 protein: CASSPGLAGRRQFF. Written as DNA, the CDR3 is TGTGCCAGCTCACCGGGACTAGCGGGAAGGAGGCAGTTCTTC.

The chain joins TRBV11-2 to TRBJ2-5; D possibly uses TRBD1 or TRBD2 (5 bases each). Germline V gives CDR1 SGHAT, CDR2 FQNNGV. CDR3 length: 15 residues. V lost 2 bases, J lost 2 bases, and 12 bases lay in between. CDR3 in DNA: TGTGCCAGCAGCTTACACCGGGGCCTACAAGAGACCCAGTACTTC. Translation gives CASSLHRGLQETQYF.

This clonotype was recorded at least ten times. The J gene is TRBJ2-3, the V gene TRBV7-8; a weak D match, TRBD2 (6 bases). The CDR3 spans 15 residues. Germline V CDR1 and CDR2: SGHVS, FQNEAQ. V was clipped by 5 bases and J by 4 bases, with 16 bases between them. CDR3: CASSPGRETPDTQYF. CDR3 DNA: TGTGCCAGCAGCCCCGGACGGGAGACCCCAGATACGCAGTATTTT.

In this sample, this clonotype turned up many times. This chain links TRBV12-3 or TRBV12-4 with TRBJ2-1, with D unclear. This CDR3 spans 12 amino acids. V was trimmed by 5 bases and J by 5 bases, leaving 7 bases between them. This CDR3 reads CASSPPHNEQFF. Here the CDR3 DNA reads TGTGCCAGCAGTCCTCCCCACAATGAGCAGTTCTTC.

At least ten counts were recorded for this clonotype. The chain employs TRBV7-6 and TRBJ2-1, with 11 bases aligning to TRBD2. The ends lost 2 bases at V and 8 bases at J; junction bases unmatched: 8. Germline CDR1 SGHVS, CDR2 FNYEAQ. The CDR3 runs to 16 residues. CDR3 nucleotides: TGTGCCAGCAGCTTATTAGTACTAGCGGGAGAGTATGAGCAGTTCTTC. Its protein is CASSLLVLAGEYEQFF.

The sample holds many counts of this clonotype. This sequence joins TRBV7-9 and TRBJ2-1; no clear D. The germline V gene has CDR1 SEHNR and CDR2 FQNEAQ (reference sequence). Deletions cut 5 bases from V and 9 bases from J, with 11 bases between. This CDR3 is built from 12 residues. As DNA, the CDR3 is TGTGCCAGCAGCCCGGACGAGAGTGAGCAGTTCTTC. Translating gives CASSPDESEQFF.

This clonotype was seen ten or more times. The chain links TRBV7-8 to TRBJ2-1, with 9 nucleotides matching TRBD1. Germline values: CDR1 SGHVS, CDR2 FQNEAQ. V shed 3 bases, J shed 1 base, and the junction held 13 bases outside the gene matches. The CDR3 loop spans 19 amino acids. CDR3 nucleotide sequence: TGTGCCAGCAGCTTTCCGGGACAGGGTCCACATCTTTCCTACAATGAGCAGTTCTTC. It specifies CASSFPGQGPHLSYNEQFF.

This clonotype came up many times. The chain is built from TRBV4-2 and TRBJ2-3; TRBD2 matches at 10 bases. Germline V gene data show CDR1 as LGHNA and CDR2 as YNFKEQ. The V segment lost 0 bases and the J segment 4 bases; nucleotides outside the gene matches: 16. The CDR3 is 20 residues long. The CDR3 region has the DNA TGTGCCAGCAGCCAAGATCCCGCCCCAGGGGGCCTAGCGGGAGCAGATACGCAGTATTTT. Translation gives CASSQDPAPGGLAGADTQYF.

Ten or more counts support this clonotype. The chain joins TRBV28 to TRBJ2-7; possible D gene TRBD2, 5 bases. The germline CDR1 and CDR2 sequences are MDHEN and SYDVKM. The CDR3 has 13 amino acids. The ends were cut back, 5 bases at V and 0 bases at J, with 8 bases in the middle. This CDR3 is CASSDGLSYEQYF. The CDR3 DNA follows: TGTGCCAGCAGTGACGGACTCTCCTACGAGCAGTACTTC.

This clonotype was detected many times. CDR3 bases: TGTGCCAGCAGTTGGGGTGCGGAAGCTTTCTTT. Translated: CASSWGAEAFF. V and J are TRBV5-4 and TRBJ1-1; unclear D gene. This CDR3 comprises 11 residues. V shed 5 bases and J shed 8 bases, with 10 bases lying between them. Germline CDR1 SGHNT, CDR2 YYREEE (reference sequence).

The J gene is TRBJ2-1, the V gene TRBV4-3, with D perhaps given as TRBD1 or TRBD2 (5 bases each). With 1 base removed from V and 4 bases from J, the gap between germline ends came to 14 bases. Germline loops: CDR1 LGHNA, CDR2 YSLEER. This CDR3 is 16 amino acids long. Here the CDR3 reads CASSQGGDGRYNEQFF. In DNA form, the CDR3 reads TGCGCCAGCAGCCAAGGTGGGGACGGGCGTTACAATGAGCAGTTCTTC.

This clonotype was observed a handful of times. The genes are TRBV2 and TRBJ2-3; D may be TRBD2 (6 bases). The CDR3 has 16 amino acids. Germline V lookup: CDR1 SNHLY, CDR2 FYNNEI. The germline V and J ends were trimmed by 6 bases and 0 bases, with 16 bases remaining between them. The CDR3 region has the DNA TGTGCCAGCAGCTCCGATGTAGCGGCTAGCACAGATACGCAGTATTTT. This sequence encodes CASSSDVAASTDTQYF.

The rearrangement uses TRBV15 and TRBJ2-7, with D perhaps TRBD1 (6 bases). V was shortened by 4 bases and J by 2 bases, with 12 bases between the two germline ends. CDR3 length: 14 residues. Per germline, CDR1 LNHNV and CDR2 YYDKDF (reference sequence). The CDR3, as DNA: TGTGCCACCAGCAACGTAGGGGGTCCCTACGAGCAGTACTTC. Translating gives CATSNVGGPYEQYF.

This clonotype was observed at least ten times. This chain's CDR3 is CASSVTSGSFYEQYF. The CDR3, as DNA: TGTGCCAGCAGCGTGACTAGCGGGAGTTTTTACGAGCAGTACTTC. The V call is TRBV28, the J call TRBJ2-7, with 12 bases identical to TRBD2. Trimming at V came to 6 bases and at J to 4 bases, leaving 7 bases not matched to a gene. The germline V gene has CDR1 MDHEN and CDR2 SYDVKM. CDR3 length: 15 residues.